A single TCR beta chain is shown here with its context. Its antigen remains unidentified. The sample is drawn from a study of tumor and adjacent non-tumor tissue in lung cancer. In the study overall: On average, productive TCRbeta reads reached some 4.2 million per sample.

V was trimmed by 10 bases and J by 2 bases, leaving 21 bases between them. Germline assignment: CDR1 MNHNS and CDR2 SASEGT. The CDR3 is 15 amino acids. This sample's RNA came from whole unsorted tissue. Chemotherapy-naive patients with new lung cancer underwent thoracic surgery in China, August–November 2014. A modified ARM-PCR protocol with three rounds of nested PCR amplified TCRbeta. One entry per CDR3 protein, called by TCRdb with MiXCR from the multiplex PCR reads. The table records tens of thousands of distinct CDR3 sequences, about three quarters of them present only once. Study-level findings and limits: Compared with tumor, normal lung showed significantly lower TCR diversity.

Sequencing was done on a sample of lung tumor tissue. V gene TRBV6-1 combines with J gene TRBJ2-7; TRBD2 is a possible D gene (7 bases). This receptor was taken from a woman between 50 and 59 years old with non-small cell lung cancer. CDR3 nucleotides: TGTGCCAACAGGGAGGGGCCAAGGGAGACCTACGAGCAGTACTTC. Its translation: CANREGPRETYEQYF.